These T cell receptor beta chains were read from a single sample in a study of shared clonotypes between healthy human individuals. Produced via immunoSEQ multiplex PCR; TCRdb's table is partial and in-frame only. The data hold approximately 1,500,000 clones, with roughly 95% observed a single time. Sequences were obtained from naive CD4+ T cells sorted from blood. All receptors come from a man younger than 45 in good health. Each CDR3 is given with its conserved first and last residue. Fields, in order: D gene, V gene, clone size, CDR3 length, J gene, CDR3 protein, CDR3 DNA. The D gene is left open where the match is weak. Clone size is not always given. Where it is, it says once, few, many or a class for expanded clones.

>TRBD2|TRBV5-1|NA|16|TRBJ2-1
CASSLGLAGDLDEQFF
TGCGCCAGCAGCTTGGGACTAGCGGGAGATCTCGATGAGCAGTTCTTC
>NA|TRBV5-1|NA|15|TRBJ2-2
CASSTTVPGNGELFF
TGCGCCAGCAGCACCACCGTACCGGGCAACGGGGAGCTGTTTTTT
>NA|TRBV27|NA|14|TRBJ2-2
CASSKQRNTGELFF
TGTGCCAGCAGTAAACAGCGTAACACCGGGGAGCTGTTTTTT
>NA|TRBV18|once|13|TRBJ2-2
CASSPWGDGELFF
TGTGCCAGCTCACCATGGGGTGACGGGGAGCTGTTTTTT
>NA|TRBV10-1|NA|15|TRBJ2-7
CASSESGGLDYEQYF
TGCGCCAGCAGTGAGTCTGGCGGCCTCGACTACGAGCAGTACTTC
>TRBD1|TRBV5-1|NA|14|TRBJ2-5
CASSFGTGWETQYF
TGCGCCAGCAGCTTTGGGACAGGGTGGGAGACCCAGTACTTC
>TRBD1|TRBV18|NA|16|TRBJ2-6
CASSPPDRAGANVLTF
TGTGCCAGCTCACCACCCGACAGGGCCGGGGCCAACGTCCTGACTTTC
>TRBD1|TRBV6-4|NA|14|TRBJ2-7
CASSKDRGSYEQYF
TGTGCCAGCAGTAAGGACAGGGGTTCCTACGAGCAGTACTTC
>TRBD1|TRBV5-1|NA|13|TRBJ2-2
CASSFDRVGELFF
TGCGCCAGCAGCTTTGACAGGGTCGGGGAGCTGTTTTTT
>NA|TRBV12-5|NA|13|TRBJ2-6
CASGNSGANVLTF
TGTGCTAGTGGCAACTCTGGGGCCAACGTCCTGACTTTC
>NA|TRBV5-4|NA|14|TRBJ2-5
CASSLEPLGETQYF
TGTGCCAGCAGCTTGGAGCCTCTTGGAGAGACCCAGTACTTC
>TRBD2|TRBV6-1|NA|16|TRBJ2-2
CASSEIGGRLYGELFF
TGTGCCAGCAGTGAAATAGGCGGGAGGTTGTACGGGGAGCTGTTTTTT
>NA|TRBV28|NA|15|TRBJ2-7
CASSLIGRGPYEQYF
TGTGCCAGCAGTTTAATTGGGAGGGGGCCCTACGAGCAGTACTTC
>TRBD2|TRBV18|NA|18|TRBJ2-7
CASSPLGLAGGPRNEQYF
TGTGCCAGCTCACCCCTGGGACTAGCGGGAGGGCCAAGGAACGAGCAGTACTTC
>NA|TRBV5-4|NA|16|TRBJ1-4
CASSPGGATTNEKLFF
TGTGCCAGCAGCCCGGGGGGCGCGACAACTAATGAAAAACTGTTTTTT
>TRBD1|TRBV11-2|NA|15|TRBJ2-7
CASSPQPGQGSEQYF
TGTGCCAGCAGCCCACAGCCGGGACAGGGCTCCGAGCAGTACTTC
>NA|TRBV5-4|NA|13|TRBJ1-2
CASSSTENYGYTF
TGTGCCAGCAGCTCGACAGAGAACTATGGCTACACCTTC
>NA|TRBV6-6|NA|14|TRBJ1-2
CASIPSGLFYGYTF
TGTGCCAGCATCCCCTCGGGGCTGTTCTATGGCTACACCTTC
>NA|TRBV6-1|NA|16|TRBJ2-6
CASSDGRSSGANVLTF
TGTGCCAGCAGTGATGGACGTTCCTCTGGGGCCAACGTCCTGACTTTC
>NA|TRBV29-1|NA|14|TRBJ2-1
CSGFPSGTNNEQFF
TGCAGCGGATTTCCGTCAGGTACTAACAATGAGCAGTTCTTC
>TRBD1|TRBV4-1|NA|15|TRBJ2-5
CASSQDRDSLRTQYF
TGCGCCAGCAGCCAAGATAGGGACAGTCTGAGGACCCAGTACTTC
>NA|TRBV19|NA|16|TRBJ2-7
CASSITAGGSSYEQYF
TGTGCCAGTAGTATTACGGCCGGAGGATCCTCCTACGAGCAGTACTTC
>TRBD2|TRBV5-4|NA|14|TRBJ2-7
CASSLVAGGREQYF
TGTGCCAGCAGCCTAGTGGCGGGAGGTAGGGAGCAGTACTTC
>NA|TRBV18|NA|11|TRBJ2-2
CASKITGELFF
TGTGCCAGCAAGATCACCGGGGAGCTGTTTTTT
>TRBD1|TRBV5-8|NA|14|TRBJ1-1
CASSLTQGQTTAFF
TGTGCCAGCAGCCTGACTCAGGGACAGACAACAGCTTTCTTT
>NA|TRBV9|NA|16|TRBJ1-1
CASSVDRRGMNTEAFF
TGTGCCAGCAGCGTAGACAGGAGAGGAATGAACACTGAAGCTTTCTTT
>TRBD2|TRBV11-2|NA|16|TRBJ2-3
CASSLGSGRRADTQYF
TGTGCCAGCAGCTTAGGTAGCGGGCGGCGCGCAGATACGCAGTATTTT
>NA|TRBV20-1|NA|11|TRBJ2-5
CSAQPEPTQYF
TGCAGTGCCCAGCCAGAACCAACCCAGTACTTC
>TRBD1|TRBV19|NA|14|TRBJ1-5
CASRIQGAGQPQHF
TGTGCCAGTAGAATACAGGGGGCGGGACAGCCCCAGCATTTT
>NA|TRBV2|NA|12|TRBJ2-7
CASSRLSYEQYF
TGTGCCAGCAGCCGGCTCTCCTACGAGCAGTACTTC
>TRBD1|TRBV27|NA|16|TRBJ2-7
CASSPTGEPAPYEQYF
TGTGCCAGCAGTCCCACAGGGGAACCAGCACCCTACGAGCAGTACTTC